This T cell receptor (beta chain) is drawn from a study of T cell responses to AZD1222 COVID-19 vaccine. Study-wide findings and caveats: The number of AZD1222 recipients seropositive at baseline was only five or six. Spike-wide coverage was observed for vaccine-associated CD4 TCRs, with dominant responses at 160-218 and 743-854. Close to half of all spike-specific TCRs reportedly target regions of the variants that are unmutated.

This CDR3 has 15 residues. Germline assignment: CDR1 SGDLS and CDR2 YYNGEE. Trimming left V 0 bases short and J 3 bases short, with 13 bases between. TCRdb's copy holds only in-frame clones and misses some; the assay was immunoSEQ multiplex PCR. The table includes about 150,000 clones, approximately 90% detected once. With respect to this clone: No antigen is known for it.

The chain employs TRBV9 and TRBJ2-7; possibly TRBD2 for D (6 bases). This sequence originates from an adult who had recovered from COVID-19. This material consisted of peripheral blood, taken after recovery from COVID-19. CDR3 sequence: CASSVAGGGNYEQYF. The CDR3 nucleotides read TGTGCCAGCAGCGTAGCTGGTGGGGGGAACTACGAGCAGTACTTC.